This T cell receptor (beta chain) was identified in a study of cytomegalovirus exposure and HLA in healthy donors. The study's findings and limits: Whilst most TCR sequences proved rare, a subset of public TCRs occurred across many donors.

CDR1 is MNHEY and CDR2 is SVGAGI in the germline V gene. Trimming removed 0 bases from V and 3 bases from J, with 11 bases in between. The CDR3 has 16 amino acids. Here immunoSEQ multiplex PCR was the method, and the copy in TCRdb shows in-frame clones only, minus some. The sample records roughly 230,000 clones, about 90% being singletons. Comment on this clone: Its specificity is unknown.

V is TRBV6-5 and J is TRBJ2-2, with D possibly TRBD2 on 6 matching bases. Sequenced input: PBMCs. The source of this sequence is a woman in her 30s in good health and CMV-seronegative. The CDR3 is CASSYSGGTHTGELFF. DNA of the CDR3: TGTGCCAGCAGTTACTCTGGAGGGACTCACACCGGGGAGCTGTTTTTT.